This T cell receptor beta chain was retrieved from a study of blood T cell repertoires in COVID-19. About the research overall: From the United States, Italy and Spain came samples of acute and convalescent COVID-19. PBMCs, B-cell-depleted T cells, or T cells provided the cDNA or gDNA that made up the material.

Authors' processing steps: Nucleated cell counts were estimated from reference gene primer amplification. TCRdb's copy holds only in-frame clones and misses some; the assay was immunoSEQ multiplex PCR. From that table come the V and J calls and clone size; the DNA was used to work out D and trimming. The sample comprises about 110,000 clones, around 87% of which are singletons, and 32% rests with the top ten. This clone was counted once. This CDR3 spans 13 amino acids. V lost 5 bases, J lost 5 bases, and 10 bases lay in between. CDR1 and CDR2 from the germline V gene are SSHAT and FNYEAQ (reference sequence).

The source material was peripheral blood. The rearrangement links TRBV7-7 to TRBJ2-1; D uncertain. This clonotype was sampled from a woman older than 75 with acute or convalescent COVID-19. The CDR3 sequence is CASSTYENNEQFF. The CDR3 DNA sequence: TGTGCCAGCAGCACCTATGAAAACAATGAGCAGTTCTTC.